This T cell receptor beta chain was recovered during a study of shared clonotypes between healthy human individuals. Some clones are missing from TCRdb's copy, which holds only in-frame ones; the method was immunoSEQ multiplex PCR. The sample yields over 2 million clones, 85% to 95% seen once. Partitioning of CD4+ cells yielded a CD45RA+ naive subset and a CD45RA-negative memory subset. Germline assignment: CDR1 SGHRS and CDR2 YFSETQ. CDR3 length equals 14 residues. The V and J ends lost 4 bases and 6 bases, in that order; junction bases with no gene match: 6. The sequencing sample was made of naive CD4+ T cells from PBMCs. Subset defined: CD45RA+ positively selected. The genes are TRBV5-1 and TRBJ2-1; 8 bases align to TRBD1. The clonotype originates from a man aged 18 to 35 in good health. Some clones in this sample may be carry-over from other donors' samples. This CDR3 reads CASSGLDRVNEQFF. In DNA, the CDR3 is TGCGCCAGCAGCGGGTTGGACAGGGTCAATGAGCAGTTCTTC. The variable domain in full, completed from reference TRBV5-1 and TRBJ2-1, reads KAGVTQTPRYLIKTRGQQVTLSCSPISGHRSVSWYQQTPGQGLQFLFEYFSETQRNKGNFPGRFSGRQFSNSRSEMNVSTLELGDSALYLCASSGLDRVNEQFFGPGTRLTVL.